Listed below are T cell receptor beta chains from one sample, sequenced in a study of cytomegalovirus exposure and HLA in healthy donors. Assay used: immunoSEQ multiplex PCR; TCRdb lists only in-frame clones, some missing. Of approximately 150,000 clones in the sample, 55% to 75% were seen once. Sequenced: PBMCs. Receptors were obtained from a woman in her sixties or seventies in good health and CMV-seropositive. Both conserved end residues are part of each CDR3. Each record gives: J gene, V gene, CDR3 protein.

j_call: TRBJ2-5
v_call: TRBV5-8
cdr3_aa: CASSPGTSGVVETQYF

j_call: TRBJ2-1
v_call: TRBV5-8
cdr3_aa: CASSLISGLTEQFF

j_call: TRBJ1-5
v_call: TRBV28
cdr3_aa: CASSGVLGNQPQHF

j_call: TRBJ2-5
v_call: TRBV20-1
cdr3_aa: CSAPVRETQYF

j_call: TRBJ1-2
v_call: TRBV28
cdr3_aa: CASSGGNHNYGYTF

j_call: TRBJ2-2
v_call: TRBV11-2
cdr3_aa: CASRRPGLAHSRTGELFF

j_call: TRBJ2-7
v_call: TRBV7-2
cdr3_aa: CASSSRTSGYTTSYEQYF

j_call: TRBJ2-7
v_call: TRBV6-1
cdr3_aa: CASEPGQGAGEQYF

j_call: TRBJ1-1
v_call: TRBV9
cdr3_aa: CASSVAGQNTEAFF

j_call: TRBJ2-5
v_call: TRBV2
cdr3_aa: CASSEQELYQETQYF

j_call: TRBJ2-3
v_call: TRBV5-4
cdr3_aa: CASSLGTSGRVTDTQYF

j_call: TRBJ2-1
v_call: TRBV4-1
cdr3_aa: CASSQAVEVYNEQFF

j_call: TRBJ1-1
v_call: TRBV4-2
cdr3_aa: CASSQDGRNTEAFF

j_call: TRBJ1-2
v_call: TRBV13
cdr3_aa: CASSSMDRADGYTF

j_call: TRBJ2-7
v_call: TRBV5-4
cdr3_aa: CASSLDRGEQYF

j_call: TRBJ2-4
v_call: TRBV6-1
cdr3_aa: CASSEGILAKNIQYF

j_call: TRBJ1-5
v_call: TRBV18
cdr3_aa: CASSIPTGESNQPQHF

j_call: TRBJ1-3
v_call: TRBV5-1
cdr3_aa: CASSLGIQQSGNTIYF

j_call: TRBJ2-1
v_call: TRBV7-8
cdr3_aa: CASSPTPGTSEYNEQFF

j_call: TRBJ2-1
v_call: TRBV6-5
cdr3_aa: CASSYTEASGSNEQFF

j_call: TRBJ2-7
v_call: TRBV30
cdr3_aa: CAWSGGPRRATSYEQYF

j_call: TRBJ2-1
v_call: TRBV14
cdr3_aa: CASSRSPGLADNEQFF

j_call: TRBJ2-1
v_call: TRBV9
cdr3_aa: CASSATSGRTNEQFF

j_call: TRBJ2-7
v_call: TRBV7-6
cdr3_aa: CASSAQGMGEQYF

j_call: TRBJ1-1
v_call: TRBV29-1
cdr3_aa: CSVDKGQGGTEAFF

j_call: TRBJ2-1
v_call: TRBV6-5
cdr3_aa: CATRLARNEQFF

j_call: TRBJ1-4
v_call: TRBV28
cdr3_aa: CASSVTATNEKLFF

j_call: TRBJ1-5
v_call: TRBV7-8
cdr3_aa: CASSLESGDNQPQHF

j_call: TRBJ1-2
v_call: TRBV15
cdr3_aa: CATSAQKDRGYGYTF

j_call: TRBJ2-4
v_call: TRBV27
cdr3_aa: CASSLTPTLAFRGNIQYF

j_call: TRBJ2-2
v_call: TRBV19
cdr3_aa: CASSIVRQGGSGELFF

j_call: TRBJ2-1
v_call: TRBV9
cdr3_aa: CASTQSGLAGDEQFF

j_call: TRBJ1-2
v_call: TRBV18
cdr3_aa: CASSQAYLGQGARYGYTF

j_call: TRBJ1-5
v_call: TRBV2
cdr3_aa: CASSISGGNQPQHF

j_call: TRBJ2-2
v_call: TRBV9
cdr3_aa: CASSSRGGMAGELFF

j_call: TRBJ1-3
v_call: TRBV6-5
cdr3_aa: CASRTGRNTIYF

j_call: TRBJ2-3
v_call: TRBV7-9
cdr3_aa: CASSLASGRTDTQYF

j_call: TRBJ2-1
v_call: TRBV6-6
cdr3_aa: CASSQYQTSEQFF

j_call: TRBJ1-1
v_call: TRBV18
cdr3_aa: CASSGTGPTEAFF

j_call: TRBJ2-1
v_call: TRBV5-1
cdr3_aa: CASSLTSGSHNEQFF

j_call: TRBJ2-1
v_call: TRBV7-3
cdr3_aa: CASSPTGGYEQFF

j_call: TRBJ1-2
v_call: TRBV7-2
cdr3_aa: CASSTDTYGYTF

j_call: TRBJ2-3
v_call: TRBV20-1
cdr3_aa: CSARYEHAQYF

j_call: TRBJ2-3
v_call: TRBV4-3
cdr3_aa: CASSQAPGGDADTQYF

j_call: TRBJ2-7
v_call: TRBV7-8
cdr3_aa: CASSLGGGYEQYF